At least ten counts were recorded for the clone carrying this T cell receptor beta chain. The sample comes from a study of metastatic and nonmetastatic thyroid tumors. TCRdb recomputed clones from the PCR reads via MiXCR. The sample lists about 40,000 clones, around 17% occurring once. The CDR3 has 15 amino acids. V lost 4 bases to trimming and J lost 1 base; unmatched junction nucleotides: 6. In germline, CDR1 is SGHRS, CDR2 YFSETQ. Before thyroid surgery, none of the patients had received any treatment. The receptor was derived from a female donor with papillary thyroid cancer or a benign thyroid nodule (not recorded which). Some clones in this sample may be carry-over from other donors' samples. This rearrangement joins TRBV5-1 to TRBJ2-7; 9 positions agree with TRBD1. Sequencing used tumor tissue. The CDR3 coding sequence is TGCGCCAGCAGCAGCAGGACAGGGGTTTCCTACGAGCAGTACTTC. Translating it yields CASSSRTGVSYEQYF. The full variable domain, in which reference TRBV5-1 and TRBJ2-7 provide the parts outside the CDR3, is KAGVTQTPRYLIKTRGQQVTLSCSPISGHRSVSWYQQTPGQGLQFLFEYFSETQRNKGNFPGRFSGRQFSNSRSEMNVSTLELGDSALYLCASSSRTGVSYEQYFGPGTRLTVT.